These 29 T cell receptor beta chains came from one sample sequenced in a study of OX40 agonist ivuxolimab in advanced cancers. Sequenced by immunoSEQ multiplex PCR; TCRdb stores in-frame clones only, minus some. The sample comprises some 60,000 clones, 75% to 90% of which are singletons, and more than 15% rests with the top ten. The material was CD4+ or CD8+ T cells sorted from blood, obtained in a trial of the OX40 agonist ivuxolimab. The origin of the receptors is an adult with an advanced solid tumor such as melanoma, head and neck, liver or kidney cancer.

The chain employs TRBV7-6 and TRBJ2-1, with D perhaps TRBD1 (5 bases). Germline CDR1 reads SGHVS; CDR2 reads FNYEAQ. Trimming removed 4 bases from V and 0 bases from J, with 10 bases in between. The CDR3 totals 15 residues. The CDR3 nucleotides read TGTGCCAGCAGCTCCACAGGTAGCTCCTACAATGAGCAGTTCTTC. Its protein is CASSSTGSSYNEQFF.

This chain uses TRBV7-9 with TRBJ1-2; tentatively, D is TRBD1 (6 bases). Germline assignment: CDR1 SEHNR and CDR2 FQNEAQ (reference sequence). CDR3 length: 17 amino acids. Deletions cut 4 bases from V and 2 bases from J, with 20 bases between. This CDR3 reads CASSSPRGLGQNYGYTF. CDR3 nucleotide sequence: TGTGCCAGCAGCTCCCCGAGGGGGTTAGGGCAAAACTATGGCTACACCTTC.

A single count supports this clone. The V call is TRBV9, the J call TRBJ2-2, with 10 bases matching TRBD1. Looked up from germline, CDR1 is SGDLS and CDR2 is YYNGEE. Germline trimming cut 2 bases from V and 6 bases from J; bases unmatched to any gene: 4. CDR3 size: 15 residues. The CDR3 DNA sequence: TGTGCCAGCAGCGTGACAGGGGGCGCTCCCGGGGAGCTGTTTTTT. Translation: CASSVTGGAPGELFF. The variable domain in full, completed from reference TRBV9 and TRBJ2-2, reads DSGVTQTPKHLITATGQRVTLRCSPRSGDLSVYWYQQSLDQGLQFLIQYYNGEERAKGNILERFSAQQFPDLHSELNLSSLELGDSALYFCASSVTGGAPGELFFGEGSRLTVL.

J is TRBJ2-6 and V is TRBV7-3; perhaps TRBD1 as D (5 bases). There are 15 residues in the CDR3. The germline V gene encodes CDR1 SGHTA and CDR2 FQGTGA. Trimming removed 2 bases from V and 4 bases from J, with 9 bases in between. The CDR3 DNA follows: TGTGCCAGCAGCTTACAGGGAACCGGGGCCAACGTCCTGACTTTC. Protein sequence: CASSLQGTGANVLTF.

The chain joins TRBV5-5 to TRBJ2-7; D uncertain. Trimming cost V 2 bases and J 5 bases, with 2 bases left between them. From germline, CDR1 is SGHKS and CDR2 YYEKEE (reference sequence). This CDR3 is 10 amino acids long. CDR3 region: CASSLHEQYF. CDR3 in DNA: TGTGCCAGCAGCTTACACGAGCAGTACTTC.

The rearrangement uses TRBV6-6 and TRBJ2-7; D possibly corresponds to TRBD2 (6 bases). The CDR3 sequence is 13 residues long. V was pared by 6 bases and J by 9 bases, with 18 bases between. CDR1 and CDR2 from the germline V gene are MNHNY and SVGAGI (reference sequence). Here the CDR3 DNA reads TGTGCCAGCAGCCCGACAGCGGAGCGGGCGCAGTACTTC. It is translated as CASSPTAERAQYF.

The CDR3 sequence is CAWTAGVTSTDTQYF. The CDR3 DNA reads as TGTGCCTGGACAGCAGGGGTTACCAGCACAGATACGCAGTATTTT. V gene TRBV30 combines with J gene TRBJ2-3; D perhaps matches TRBD1 (6 bases). The V gene's germline CDR1 is GTSNPN and CDR2 SVGIG (reference sequence). V was cut by 4 bases and J by 0 bases, with 14 bases left in between. The CDR3 covers 15 residues.

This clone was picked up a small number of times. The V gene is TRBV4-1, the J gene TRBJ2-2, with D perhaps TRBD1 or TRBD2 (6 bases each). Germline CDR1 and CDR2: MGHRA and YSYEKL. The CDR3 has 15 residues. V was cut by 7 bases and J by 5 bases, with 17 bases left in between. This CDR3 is CASTDPWRGTGELFF. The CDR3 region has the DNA TGCGCCAGCACCGATCCTTGGAGGGGGACCGGGGAGCTGTTTTTT.

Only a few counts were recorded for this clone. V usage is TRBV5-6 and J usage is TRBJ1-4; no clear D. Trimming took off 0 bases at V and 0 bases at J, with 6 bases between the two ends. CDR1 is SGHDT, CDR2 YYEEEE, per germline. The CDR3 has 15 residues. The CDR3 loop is CASSLDHTTNEKLFF. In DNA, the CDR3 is TGTGCCAGCAGCTTGGATCACACAACTAATGAAAAACTGTTTTTT.

The CDR3 DNA sequence: TGTGCCAGCAGCTTAGAGGACAGAAACTATGGCTACACCTTC. It codes for CASSLEDRNYGYTF. The rearrangement uses TRBV7-3 and TRBJ1-2, with a tentative D call TRBD1 (6 bases). The CDR3 has 14 residues. V was pared by 2 bases and J by 2 bases, with 9 bases between. The germline V gene encodes CDR1 SGHTA and CDR2 FQGTGA.

The CDR3 bases are TGTGCCAGCTCACCATTACCTCGGACTAGCTCACCTTCTAGCACAGATACGCAGTATTTT. It is translated as CASSPLPRTSSPSSTDTQYF. The V and J genes are TRBV18 and TRBJ2-3, with 8 bases that match TRBD2. After removal of 2 bases from V and 0 bases from J, the junction contained 16 bases not matched to a gene. This CDR3 is 20 amino acids long. CDR1 KGHSH and CDR2 LQKENI come from the germline V gene.

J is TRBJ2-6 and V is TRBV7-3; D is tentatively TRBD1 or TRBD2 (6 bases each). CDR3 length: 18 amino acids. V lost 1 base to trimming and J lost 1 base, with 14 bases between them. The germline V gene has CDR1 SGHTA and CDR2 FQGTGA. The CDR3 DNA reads TGTGCCAGCAGCTTAAGTTCGGGGGCGATATCTGGGGCCAACGTCCTGACTTTC. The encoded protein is CASSLSSGAISGANVLTF.

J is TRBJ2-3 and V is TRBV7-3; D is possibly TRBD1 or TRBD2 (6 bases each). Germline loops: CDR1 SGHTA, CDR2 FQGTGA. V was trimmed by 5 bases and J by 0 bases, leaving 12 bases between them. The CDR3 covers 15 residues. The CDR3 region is CASSRGGRSTDTQYF. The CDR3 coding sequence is TGTGCCAGCAGCAGAGGGGGGAGAAGCACAGATACGCAGTATTTT.

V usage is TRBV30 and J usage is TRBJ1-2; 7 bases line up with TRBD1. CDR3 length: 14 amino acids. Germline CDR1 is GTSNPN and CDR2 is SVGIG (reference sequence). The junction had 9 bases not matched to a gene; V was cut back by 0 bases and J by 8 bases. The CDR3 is CAWSVNRGAGGYTF. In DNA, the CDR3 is TGTGCCTGGAGTGTTAACAGGGGAGCAGGGGGCTACACCTTC.

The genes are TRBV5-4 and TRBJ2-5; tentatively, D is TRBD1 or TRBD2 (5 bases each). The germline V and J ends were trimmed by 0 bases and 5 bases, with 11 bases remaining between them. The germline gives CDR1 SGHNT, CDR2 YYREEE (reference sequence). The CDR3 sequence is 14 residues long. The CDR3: CASSLGGGVETQYF. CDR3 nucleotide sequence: TGTGCCAGCAGCTTGGGTGGGGGAGTTGAGACCCAGTACTTC.

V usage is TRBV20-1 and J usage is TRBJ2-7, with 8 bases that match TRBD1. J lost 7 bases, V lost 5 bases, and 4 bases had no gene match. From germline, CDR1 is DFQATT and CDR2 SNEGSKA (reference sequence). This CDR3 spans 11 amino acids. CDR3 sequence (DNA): TGCAGTGCTGGCAGGGGGCGGGAGCAGTACTTC. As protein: CSAGRGREQYF.

In DNA form, the CDR3 reads TGTGCCAGCAGGGCGACAGGGCAAAACAATCAGCCCCAGCATTTT. Protein: CASRATGQNNQPQHF. V gene TRBV28 combines with J gene TRBJ1-5; 7 nucleotides agree with TRBD1. Unmatched junction bases numbered 8, after V lost 6 bases and J lost 3 bases. Germline CDR1 is MDHEN and CDR2 is SYDVKM. The CDR3 has 15 amino acids.

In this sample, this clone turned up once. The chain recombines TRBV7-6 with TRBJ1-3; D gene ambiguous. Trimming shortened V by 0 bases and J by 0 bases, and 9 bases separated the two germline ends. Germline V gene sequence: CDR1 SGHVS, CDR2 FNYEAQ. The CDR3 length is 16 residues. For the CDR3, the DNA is TGTGCCAGCAGCTTAGCAACAGCAGCCTCTGGAAACACCATATATTTT. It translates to CASSLATAASGNTIYF.

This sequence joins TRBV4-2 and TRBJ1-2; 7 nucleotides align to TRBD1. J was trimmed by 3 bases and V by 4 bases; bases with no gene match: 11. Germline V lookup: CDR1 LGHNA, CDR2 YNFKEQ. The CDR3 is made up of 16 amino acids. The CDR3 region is CASSPVRGQAHYGYTF. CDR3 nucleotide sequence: TGTGCCAGCAGCCCCGTCCGAGGACAGGCACACTATGGCTACACCTTC.

For the CDR3, the DNA is TGCGCCAGCAGTCGGCAGGTTAGCACAGATACGCAGTATTTT. It translates to CASSRQVSTDTQYF. The V call is TRBV5-1, the J call TRBJ2-3; D remains unclear. Germline CDR1 is SGHRS and CDR2 is YFSETQ. The CDR3 runs 14 residues. Trimming took 5 bases from V and 0 from J, leaving 10 bases between them.

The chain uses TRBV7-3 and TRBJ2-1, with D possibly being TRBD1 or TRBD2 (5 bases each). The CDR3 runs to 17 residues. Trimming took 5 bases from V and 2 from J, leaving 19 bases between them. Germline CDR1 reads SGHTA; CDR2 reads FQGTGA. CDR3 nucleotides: TGTGCCAGCAGCCCGTGGGGGTATAGGTCCGCCTACAATGAGCAGTTCTTC. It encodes CASSPWGYRSAYNEQFF.

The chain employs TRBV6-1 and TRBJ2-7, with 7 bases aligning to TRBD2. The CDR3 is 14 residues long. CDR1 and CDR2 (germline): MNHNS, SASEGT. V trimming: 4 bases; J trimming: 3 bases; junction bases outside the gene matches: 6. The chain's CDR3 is CASSAASGVYEQYF. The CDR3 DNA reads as TGTGCCAGCAGTGCGGCTAGCGGAGTCTACGAGCAGTACTTC.

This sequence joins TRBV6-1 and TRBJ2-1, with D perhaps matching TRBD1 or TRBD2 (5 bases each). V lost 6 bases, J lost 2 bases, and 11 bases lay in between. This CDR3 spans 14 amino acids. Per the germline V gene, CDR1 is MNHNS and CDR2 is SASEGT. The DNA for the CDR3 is TGTGCCAGCAGCAGGGACGGTACCTACAATGAGCAGTTCTTC. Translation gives CASSRDGTYNEQFF.

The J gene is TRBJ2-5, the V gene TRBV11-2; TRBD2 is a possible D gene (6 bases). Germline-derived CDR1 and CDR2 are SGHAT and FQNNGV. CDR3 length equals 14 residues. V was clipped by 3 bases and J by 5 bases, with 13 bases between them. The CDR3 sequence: CASSFKTREETQYF. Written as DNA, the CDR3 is TGTGCCAGCAGCTTTAAAACCCGGGAGGAGACCCAGTACTTC.

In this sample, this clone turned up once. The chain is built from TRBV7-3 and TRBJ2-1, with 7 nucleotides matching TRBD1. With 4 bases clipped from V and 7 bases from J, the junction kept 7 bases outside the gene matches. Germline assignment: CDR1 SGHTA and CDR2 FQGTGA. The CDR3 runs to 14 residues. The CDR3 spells CASSSRQGPNEQFF. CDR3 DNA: TGTGCCAGCAGCTCCCGACAGGGCCCAAATGAGCAGTTCTTC.

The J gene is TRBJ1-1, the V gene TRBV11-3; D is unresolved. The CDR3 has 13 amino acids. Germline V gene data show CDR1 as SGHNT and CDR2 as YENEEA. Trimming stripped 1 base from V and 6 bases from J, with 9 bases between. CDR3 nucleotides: TGTGCCAGCAGCTTAGGGGCACAGTCTGAAGCTTTCTTT. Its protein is CASSLGAQSEAFF.

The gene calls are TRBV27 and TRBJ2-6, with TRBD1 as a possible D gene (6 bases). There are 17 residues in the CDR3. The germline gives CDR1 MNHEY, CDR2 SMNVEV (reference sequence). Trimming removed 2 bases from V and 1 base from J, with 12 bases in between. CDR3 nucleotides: TGTGCCAGCAGTTTAGGCAGGGGAATTTCTGGGGCCAACGTCCTGACTTTC. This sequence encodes CASSLGRGISGANVLTF.

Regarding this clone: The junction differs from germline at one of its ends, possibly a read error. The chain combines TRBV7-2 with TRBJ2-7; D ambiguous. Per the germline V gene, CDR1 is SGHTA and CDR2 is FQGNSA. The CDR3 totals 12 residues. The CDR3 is CASSFLGEVYSF. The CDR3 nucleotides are TGTGCCAGCAGCTTTCTAGGAGAAGTTTATAGCTTC.

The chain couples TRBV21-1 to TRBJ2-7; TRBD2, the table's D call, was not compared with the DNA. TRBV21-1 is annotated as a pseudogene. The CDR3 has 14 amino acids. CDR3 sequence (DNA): TGTGCCAGCAACCAAGGGGCGGGAGCCTACGAGCAGTACTTC. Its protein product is CASNQGAGAYEQYF.